This T cell receptor beta chain was sequenced in a study of T cell repertoires in cytomegalovirus infection. The overall study: Alongside well-studied HLA-B-restricted CMV epitopes, recently identified HLA-C-restricted CMV epitopes were also used. An indication of both CMV infection and matching HLA type came from public TCR beta signatures.

This clonotype was observed at least ten times. The antigen is unknown. One entry per CDR3 protein results from TCRdb running MiXCR on the reads. The sample yields 550,000 to 700,000 distinct CDR3 sequences, 35% to 50% seen once. Points from the study as a whole: Dominating the ex vivo response were HLA-C-restricted CMV-specific TCR beta clonotypes. Frequencies of public TCR beta families were cumulated, and this identified carriers of CMV plus the relevant HLA.

The clonotype originates from a human donor in good health (CMV status not recorded). Some clones in this sample may be carry-over from other donors' samples. The sequencing used cultured PBMCs, collected from culture after CMV antigen stimulation.

CDR3 amino acids: CASTPESEQFF. CDR3 bases: TGTGCCAGCACCCCGGAGAGTGAGCAGTTCTTC. The V and J genes are TRBV7-2 and TRBJ2-1, with D unclear. This CDR3 is 11 amino acids long. CDR1 is SGHTA and CDR2 is FQGNSA in the germline V gene. Trimming left V 7 bases short and J 9 bases short, with 10 bases between.